This TCR beta chain was captured in a study of T cell responses to AZD1222 COVID-19 vaccine. About the study: Pooled samples include second doses given at about 4 or 12 weeks. Study-level findings and limits: Two doses of AZD1222 preceded a rise in Spike-specific TCR breadth and depth. The peak T cell response came first, and repertoires were sampled only after it. Clonal diversity was possibly underestimated, and the donors were mostly white British, with more females.

This clone was detected a few times. Its antigen is currently unknown. Germline CDR1 and CDR2: LGHDT and YNNKEL (reference sequence). V was shortened by 1 base and J by 3 bases, with 12 bases between the two germline ends. The CDR3 extends over 16 amino acids. Repertoires were generated with immunoSEQ multiplex PCR, while TCRdb's copy carries only in-frame clones and drops some. The data hold about 110,000 clones, with 65% to 90% observed a single time. This clonotype originated in an adult in good health. The specimen was peripheral blood, collected on day 0 of AZD1222 vaccination. The chain is built from TRBV3-1 (or the pseudogene TRBV3-2) and TRBJ1-4, with D unresolved. The CDR3 reads CASSQAAGTSNEKLFF. In nucleotides, the CDR3 is TGTGCCAGCAGCCAAGCCGCAGGAACGTCTAATGAAAAACTGTTTTTT.